This T cell receptor (beta chain) was recorded in a study of a mutant IDH1 vaccine in newly diagnosed glioma. On the study more broadly: Patients had eight vaccinations, in weeks 1, 3, 5, 7, 11, 15, 19 and 23. Treated patients comprised about 60% males and approximately 38% females, mean age approximately 42 years. Patients' prior therapy spanned radiotherapy, temozolomide, or both; most underwent both.

Findings of the study overall: Induction of immune responses by the vaccine occurred in about 93% of patients.

Measured with immunoSEQ multiplex PCR; TCRdb has only the in-frame clones, and not every one. In the table there are tens of thousands of clones, 70% to 85% of which are singletons. Sample time point: week 5, during vaccination. One vaccine dose held 300 ug of mutant IDH1 20-mer peptide and came with topical imiquimod. J gave up 4 bases and V 3 bases, and 3 bases lay outside the gene matches. Germline CDR1 is SGHVS and CDR2 is FNYEAQ. There are 13 residues in the CDR3. Comment on this clone: Its antigen is not identified.

Sequenced material: PBMCs, taken from a glioma patient whose treatment included an IDH1 peptide vaccine. This clonotype originated in a middle-aged man with glioma. Some clones in this sample may be carry-over from other donors' samples. The gene calls are TRBV7-6 and TRBJ2-7, with 7 bases lining up with TRBD1. The chain's CDR3 is CASSLGQPYEQYF. In DNA, the CDR3 is TGTGCCAGCAGCTTGGGACAGCCGTACGAGCAGTACTTC.